This entry describes one TCR beta chain. These data originate in a study of T cell changes during pregnancy in multiple sclerosis. The V gene's germline CDR1 is SGDLS and CDR2 YYNGEE. J lost 4 bases, V lost 3 bases, and 10 bases had no gene match. This CDR3 has 16 residues. Data came from immunoSEQ multiplex PCR; TCRdb stores just in-frame clones and leaves some out. The sample records about 120,000 clones, 80% to 95% being singletons. Sample: peripheral blood, taken in the third trimester of pregnancy. This receptor was taken from a female donor with multiple sclerosis, enrolled in a pregnancy study. The chain combines TRBV9 with TRBJ2-3; the match to TRBD2 covers 8 bases. The CDR3 DNA is TGTGCCAGCAGCGCCAAGGGCGGGGGGAGCGCAGATACGCAGTATTTT. Protein sequence: CASSAKGGGSADTQYF.